One sample yielded the 29 T cell receptor beta chains listed below, sequenced in a study of response to subunit inactivated influenza vaccine. In TCRdb, the RT-PCR reads were re-called with MiXCR into one record per CDR3 protein. This sample has hundreds of thousands of distinct CDR3 sequences, with roughly 13% found just once. This specimen was PBMCs from blood, taken about 14 days before vaccination. These receptor sequences come from a man aged 45-65 years who received an inactivated influenza vaccine.

J is TRBJ2-7 and V is TRBV7-6; D is possibly TRBD1 (6 bases). The CDR3 is 15 residues long. V was pared by 3 bases and J by 5 bases, with 17 bases between. Germline assignment: CDR1 SGHVS and CDR2 FNYEAQ. The CDR3 sequence: CASSFSRQGLNEQYF. CDR3 nucleotide sequence: TGTGCCAGCAGCTTTTCCCGGCAGGGGCTCAACGAGCAGTACTTC.

Only a few counts were recorded for this clonotype. The rearrangement links TRBV4-1 to TRBJ2-7, with TRBD1 as a possible D gene (6 bases). Germline V gives CDR1 MGHRA, CDR2 YSYEKL. This CDR3 is 15 amino acids long. The ends were cut back, 0 bases at V and 4 bases at J, with 13 bases in the middle. CDR3 DNA sequence: TGCGCCAGCAGCCAAGATCAGGGGACGTCGTACGAGCAGTACTTC. Amino acid sequence: CASSQDQGTSYEQYF.

This clonotype was seen at least ten times. The gene calls are TRBV5-1 and TRBJ2-3; 9 bases map to TRBD2. This CDR3 is 16 amino acids long. CDR1 is SGHRS, CDR2 YFSETQ, per germline. V lost 1 base to trimming and J lost 1 base; unmatched junction nucleotides: 4. Written as DNA, the CDR3 is TGCGCCAGCAGCTTGTCGCTAGCGGGACGCACAGATACGCAGTATTTT. As protein: CASSLSLAGRTDTQYF.

The genes are TRBV20-1 and TRBJ2-3, with 8 bases that match TRBD2. This CDR3 region has 15 residues. The V gene end was trimmed by 3 bases and the J gene end by 0 bases; junction bases not matched to a gene: 5. Germline V CDR1 and CDR2: DFQATT, SNEGSKA (reference sequence). The CDR3 region has the DNA TGCAGTGCTAGGTCGGGGGGGGAAAGCACAGATACGCAGTATTTT. Its protein is CSARSGGESTDTQYF.

This clonotype was seen ten or more times. The gene calls are TRBV20-1 and TRBJ2-2; D is ambiguous. Trimming stripped 3 bases from V and 0 bases from J, with 5 bases between. The CDR3 has 13 amino acids. CDR1 and CDR2 (germline): DFQATT, SNEGSKA (reference sequence). Written as DNA, the CDR3 is TGCAGTGCTAGGGCTCCGAACACCGGGGAGCTGTTTTTT. Encoded protein: CSARAPNTGELFF.

The V gene is TRBV5-1, the J gene TRBJ2-7, with D perhaps matching TRBD2 (5 bases). V was trimmed by 0 bases and J by 3 bases, leaving 10 bases between them. Germline CDR1 and CDR2: SGHRS and YFSETQ. The CDR3 is made up of 14 amino acids. The CDR3 reads CASSLELDFYEQYF. The DNA for the CDR3 is TGCGCCAGCAGCTTGGAACTAGATTTCTACGAGCAGTACTTC.

This clonotype came up once. The chain combines TRBV4-3 with TRBJ2-7; no clear D gene. Germline V CDR1 and CDR2: LGHNA, YSLEER. The CDR3 has 14 amino acids. The ends were cut back, 4 bases at V and 0 bases at J, with 10 bases in the middle. CDR3 nucleotide sequence: TGCGCCAGCAGCCCCGTAGCTGCCTCCTACGAGCAGTACTTC. The encoded protein is CASSPVAASYEQYF.

V usage is TRBV18 and J usage is TRBJ2-2; the D call may be TRBD1 or TRBD2 (6 bases each). V gave up 3 bases and J gave up 1 base, with 15 bases separating them. This CDR3 contains 17 residues. Per the germline V gene, CDR1 is KGHSH and CDR2 is LQKENI. For the CDR3, the DNA is TGTGCCAGCTCACCGGCGACGGGGGCCGAGAACACCGGGGAGCTGTTTTTT. Protein product: CASSPATGAENTGELFF.

This clonotype was seen a handful of times. V is TRBV7-8 and J is TRBJ2-5; the match to TRBD1 covers 7 bases. Germline-derived CDR1 and CDR2 are SGHVS and FQNEAQ. The CDR3 runs to 16 residues. The ends lost 1 base at V and 5 bases at J; junction bases unmatched: 10. The DNA of the CDR3 is TGTGCCAGCAGCTTAGGAGGGGGCGCAGTCCGGGAGACCCAGTACTTC. It specifies CASSLGGGAVRETQYF.

The rearrangement uses TRBV19 and TRBJ2-3; D call uncertain. The germline V gene encodes CDR1 LNHDA and CDR2 SQIVND (reference sequence). V was shortened by 3 bases and J by 1 base, with 5 bases between the two germline ends. The CDR3 is 13 residues long. CDR3 nucleotides: TGTGCCAGTAGTATGTCGGGCACAGATACGCAGTATTTT. It is translated as CASSMSGTDTQYF.

The J gene is TRBJ2-7, the V gene TRBV5-1; 11 nucleotides agree with TRBD2. Germline V gene data show CDR1 as SGHRS and CDR2 as YFSETQ. After removal of 4 bases from V and 3 bases from J, the junction contained 6 bases not matched to a gene. The CDR3 spans 15 residues. Here the CDR3 DNA reads TGCGCCAGCAGCCGGGCTAGCGGGGGGATCTACGAGCAGTACTTC. Its protein product is CASSRASGGIYEQYF.

V is TRBV4-3 and J is TRBJ2-1, with 13 bases matching TRBD2. The V and J ends lost 6 bases and 8 bases, in that order; junction bases with no gene match: 7. The CDR3 runs 15 residues. Germline V CDR1 and CDR2: LGHNA, YSLEER. CDR3 sequence reads: CASSRTSGSWYEQFF. CDR3 nucleotide sequence: TGCGCCAGCAGTCGGACTAGCGGGAGTTGGTATGAGCAGTTCTTC.

The chain combines TRBV6-2 or TRBV6-3 with TRBJ2-7, with D perhaps matching TRBD1 or TRBD2 (6 bases each). V lost 4 bases to trimming and J lost 4 bases, with 20 bases between them. Germline V lookup: CDR1 MNHEY, CDR2 SVGEGT. This CDR3 has 16 residues. The DNA of the CDR3 is TGTGCCAGCAGTTTCCCGACAGGAGGGGTGACGTACGAGCAGTACTTC. Protein sequence: CASSFPTGGVTYEQYF.

This clonotype has only a few counts. The chain employs TRBV5-1 and TRBJ2-7, with D perhaps TRBD1 (6 bases). V was clipped by 0 bases and J by 8 bases, with 12 bases between them. The germline V gene has CDR1 SGHRS and CDR2 YFSETQ. This CDR3 is 13 amino acids long. The CDR3 spells CASSLEQGSQQYF. As DNA, the CDR3 is TGCGCCAGCAGCTTGGAACAGGGTAGCCAGCAGTACTTC.

This clonotype appeared a few times. The rearrangement links TRBV25-1 to TRBJ2-3; 8 nucleotides line up with TRBD2. The germline CDR1 and CDR2 sequences are MGHDK and SYGVNS. The length of the CDR3 is 16 residues. V dropped 0 bases and J dropped 4; count of bases not matched to a gene: 6. The CDR3 reads CASSEYSGIHSDTQYF. CDR3 bases: TGTGCCAGCAGTGAATATAGCGGGATTCACTCAGATACGCAGTATTTT.

The table lists this clonotype with a few counts. This sequence joins TRBV20-1 and TRBJ2-7; TRBD1 is a possible D gene (6 bases). The CDR3 is made up of 14 amino acids. V shed 3 bases and J shed 6 bases, with 18 bases lying between them. CDR1 is DFQATT, CDR2 SNEGSKA, per germline (reference sequence). The CDR3 sequence is CSASAPQGYREQYF. The CDR3 DNA follows: TGCAGTGCTAGCGCTCCCCAGGGGTATCGCGAGCAGTACTTC.

The chain employs TRBV20-1 and TRBJ2-1; TRBD2 might be the D (7 bases). This CDR3 comprises 16 residues. The V gene's germline CDR1 is DFQATT and CDR2 SNEGSKA (reference sequence). V was trimmed by 1 base and J by 2 bases, leaving 15 bases between them. The CDR3 DNA reads as TGCAGTGCTAGAGCTTGGGGGGGCCCTGCCTACAATGAGCAGTTCTTC. It yields the protein CSARAWGGPAYNEQFF.

V usage is TRBV9 and J usage is TRBJ2-3, with 7 bases matching TRBD1. Unmatched junction bases numbered 7, after V lost 2 bases and J lost 4 bases. This CDR3 comprises 15 residues. Germline values: CDR1 SGDLS, CDR2 YYNGEE. CDR3 protein: CASSVFGTESDTQYF. In nucleotides, the CDR3 is TGTGCCAGCAGCGTTTTCGGGACAGAATCAGATACGCAGTATTTT.

The J gene is TRBJ1-5, the V gene TRBV6-1; 8 bases agree with TRBD1. The V segment lost 2 bases and the J segment 9 bases; nucleotides outside the gene matches: 3. The CDR3 is 13 amino acids. Per germline, CDR1 MNHNS and CDR2 SASEGT. The CDR3 sequence is CASSEKGTGPQHF. In DNA form, the CDR3 reads TGTGCCAGCAGTGAAAAGGGGACAGGGCCCCAGCATTTT.

The CDR3 nucleotides read TGTGCCAGCAGCCCTTGGGGCGAGCTTGAAGAGACCCAGTACTTC. This gives the protein CASSPWGELEETQYF. V usage is TRBV14 and J usage is TRBJ2-5, with TRBD1 as a possible D gene (5 bases). Per germline, CDR1 SGHDN and CDR2 FVKESK. The CDR3 totals 15 residues. Trimming shortened V by 4 bases and J by 3 bases, and 15 bases separated the two germline ends.

This clonotype appeared many times. J is TRBJ2-5 and V is TRBV3-1; 8 bases map to TRBD1. V lost 4 bases, J lost 5 bases, and 9 bases stayed unmatched. Germline loops: CDR1 LGHDT, CDR2 YNNKEL (reference sequence). The CDR3 extends over 15 amino acids. CDR3 residues: CASSLILDRVETQYF. In DNA, the CDR3 is TGTGCCAGCAGCCTAATCCTGGACAGGGTCGAGACCCAGTACTTC.

The V and J genes are TRBV4-2 and TRBJ2-2, with D perhaps TRBD1 or TRBD2 (5 bases each). The CDR3 consists of 17 residues. The germline V and J ends were trimmed by 0 bases and 4 bases, with 15 bases remaining between them. The germline V gene encodes CDR1 LGHNA and CDR2 YNFKEQ. CDR3 residues: CASSQDSAPGTTGELFF. The CDR3 bases are TGTGCCAGCAGCCAAGATAGCGCACCTGGGACCACCGGGGAGCTGTTTTTT.

A few counts support this clonotype. This chain uses TRBV4-2 with TRBJ2-5; D might be TRBD1 (5 bases). The germline V gene has CDR1 LGHNA and CDR2 YNFKEQ. This CDR3 is 15 amino acids long. Trimming took off 4 bases at V and 1 base at J, with 13 bases between the two ends. CDR3 in amino acids: CASSPREGFQETQYF. CDR3 coding DNA: TGTGCCAGCAGCCCCAGGGAAGGGTTCCAAGAGACCCAGTACTTC.

This clonotype has only a few counts. The gene calls are TRBV6-1 and TRBJ2-5; the D is unclear. Trimming took 0 bases from V and 2 from J, leaving 7 bases between them. This CDR3 is 14 amino acids long. Germline CDR1 and CDR2: MNHNS and SASEGT. The DNA for the CDR3 is TGTGCCAGCAGTGAAGCTGTGGGTCAAGAGACCCAGTACTTC. Encoded protein: CASSEAVGQETQYF.

There are a few counts of this clonotype. The chain couples TRBV4-1 to TRBJ1-4; the D is unclear. Germline V gives CDR1 MGHRA, CDR2 YSYEKL. The CDR3 sequence is 14 residues long. With 3 bases removed from V and 3 bases from J, the gap between germline ends came to 8 bases. The CDR3 spells CASSHTPANEKLFF. The CDR3 DNA follows: TGCGCCAGCAGCCACACCCCAGCTAATGAAAAACTGTTTTTT.

V usage is TRBV12-3 or TRBV12-4 and J usage is TRBJ1-5; D possibly corresponds to TRBD1 (5 bases). The CDR3 is 16 amino acids. Between the trimmed V and J ends, which lost 6 bases and 2 bases, there was a span of 17 bases. CDR3 coding DNA: TGTGCCAGCAGCCAACCTCAGGGTTTTGGCAATCAGCCCCAGCATTTT. This encodes CASSQPQGFGNQPQHF.

This clonotype is a singleton in its sample. The J gene is TRBJ2-5, the V gene TRBV7-9, with TRBD2 matching 13 bases. Germline V gives CDR1 SEHNR, CDR2 FQNEAQ (reference sequence). V lost 5 bases and J lost 2; bases outside the gene matches: 8. There are 17 residues in the CDR3. The CDR3: CASSTLPGLAGQETQYF. The CDR3 DNA reads TGTGCCAGCAGCACATTACCGGGACTAGCGGGGCAAGAGACCCAGTACTTC.

This clonotype appeared a few times. The chain employs TRBV11-2 and TRBJ2-1, with TRBD1 identical over 11 bases. Germline V gene lookup returns CDR1 SGHAT and CDR2 FQNNGV. The CDR3 totals 18 residues. The trim removed 5 bases at V and 5 bases at J, leaving 14 bases unmatched. For the CDR3, the DNA is TGTGCCAGCAGCCCCCGGGGTCTCCAGGACAGGGGGCACAATGAGCAGTTCTTC. This sequence encodes CASSPRGLQDRGHNEQFF.

A few counts support this clonotype. This chain links TRBV3-1 with TRBJ2-5; no clear D. The CDR3 spans 16 residues. The ends were cut back, 0 bases at V and 1 base at J, with 12 bases in the middle. Germline V gene sequence: CDR1 LGHDT, CDR2 YNNKEL (reference sequence). DNA for the CDR3: TGTGCCAGCAGCCAAGAACGGCAGAACTTCCAAGAGACCCAGTACTTC. It encodes CASSQERQNFQETQYF.